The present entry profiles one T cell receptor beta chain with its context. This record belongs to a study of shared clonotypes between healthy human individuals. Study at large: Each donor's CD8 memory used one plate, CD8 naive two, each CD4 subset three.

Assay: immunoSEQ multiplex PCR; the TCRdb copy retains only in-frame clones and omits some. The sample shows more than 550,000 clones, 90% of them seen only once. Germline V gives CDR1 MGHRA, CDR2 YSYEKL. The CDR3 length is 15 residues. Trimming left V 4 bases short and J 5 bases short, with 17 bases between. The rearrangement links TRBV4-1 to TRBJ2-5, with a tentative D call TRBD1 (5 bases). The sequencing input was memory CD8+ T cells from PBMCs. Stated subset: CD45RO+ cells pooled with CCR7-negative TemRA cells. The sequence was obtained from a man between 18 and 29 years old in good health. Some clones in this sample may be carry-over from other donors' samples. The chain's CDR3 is CASSLPTRTSETQYF. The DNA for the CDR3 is TGCGCCAGCAGCCTGCCCACGAGGACATCGGAGACCCAGTACTTC.